The rows below give T cell receptor beta chains drawn from one sample of a study of molecular identifiers for immune sequencing clone quantification. TCRdb reprocessed the PCR reads via MiXCR and lists one record per CDR3 protein. The repertoire has hundreds of thousands of distinct CDR3 sequences, roughly 24% of them found once; the top ten carry roughly 0.7%. The sequenced sample consisted of naive CD8+ T cells from blood, with Jurkat cell RNA spiked in. These receptors originate from a human donor in good health. Some libraries in this study had Jurkat cell RNA spiked in. The CDR3 runs from the conserved cysteine through the conserved F or W. Fields, in order: CDR3 protein, CDR3 DNA, D gene, J gene, V gene, clone size. The D gene is left open where the match is weak. Clone size is not always given. Where it is, it says once, few, many or a class for expanded clones.

CASSFGTGAYEQYF	TGTGCCAGCAGCTTCGGGACAGGAGCCTACGAGCAGTACTTC	TRBD1	TRBJ2-7	TRBV27	many
CASSSAREDTQYF	TGTGCCAGCAGCTCCGCAAGAGAAGATACGCAGTATTTT	-	TRBJ2-3	TRBV9	many
CASSSLAKNIQYF	TGTGCCAGCAGTTCGCTAGCCAAAAACATTCAGTACTTC	-	TRBJ2-4	TRBV27	few
CAISGGITYEQYF	TGTGCCATCAGTGGTGGCATAACCTACGAGCAGTACTTC	-	TRBJ2-7	TRBV10-3	few
CASSYGEGARSDTQYF	TGTGCCAGCAGTTACGGGGAGGGGGCTAGGTCAGATACGCAGTATTTT	-	TRBJ2-3	TRBV6-2/TRBV6-3	few
CASSQVLRRTDTQYF	TGCGCCAGCAGCCAAGTCCTAAGGCGCACAGATACGCAGTATTTT	-	TRBJ2-3	TRBV4-1	-
CASGSWSGSITGELFF	TGTGCTAGTGGTTCTTGGAGCGGGAGTATCACCGGGGAGCTGTTTTTT	TRBD2	TRBJ2-2	TRBV12-5	few
CASSSISARVKQFF	TGTGCCAGCAGCTCTATATCTGCCAGGGTTAAGCAGTTCTTC	-	TRBJ2-1	TRBV6-2/TRBV6-3	few
CASSQTGFNSPLHF	TGTGCCAGCAGCCAGACAGGGTTTAATTCACCCCTCCACTTT	TRBD1	TRBJ1-6	TRBV12-3/TRBV12-4	-
CASSLILRGPWDEQFF	TGTGCCAGCAGCTTGATATTGCGGGGGCCATGGGATGAGCAGTTCTTC	-	TRBJ2-1	TRBV5-6	many
CASGLPDSSSYNEQFF	TGTGCTAGTGGTTTGCCCGACAGCAGCTCCTACAATGAGCAGTTCTTC	-	TRBJ2-1	TRBV12-5	few
CASSPWTEAAQYF	TGTGCCAGCAGTCCATGGACAGAAGCCGCGCAGTACTTC	-	TRBJ2-7	TRBV25-1	once
CASSERRDQETQYF	TGCGCCAGCAGTGAGAGGAGAGACCAAGAGACCCAGTACTTC	-	TRBJ2-5	TRBV10-2	few
CASSPRLAADTQYF	TGTGCCAGCAGCCCCCGATTGGCGGCAGATACGCAGTATTTT	-	TRBJ2-3	TRBV13	many
CASSALAGGVDTQYF	TGTGCCAGCAGCGCACTAGCGGGGGGTGTAGATACGCAGTATTTT	TRBD2	TRBJ2-3	TRBV7-2	-
CASSPQYDRDNEQFF	TGTGCCAGCAGCCCCCAATATGACAGAGACAATGAGCAGTTCTTC	-	TRBJ2-1	TRBV3-1	-
CASSQDFVPAAADTQYF	TGCGCCAGCAGCCAAGATTTTGTTCCTGCGGCAGCAGATACGCAGTATTTT	-	TRBJ2-3	TRBV4-3	few
CASTVDFNGQFF	TGTGCCAGCACCGTCGACTTCAATGGGCAGTTCTTC	-	TRBJ2-1	TRBV6-5	-
CASPRSPRQGSQAPPSF	TGTGCCAGTCCCCGATCGCCCCGACAGGGGTCCCAAGCGCCCCCGTCCTTC	TRBD1	TRBJ2-5	TRBV6-5	-
CASSFGDLGYTEAFF	TGTGCCAGCAGCTTCGGGGATTTGGGGTACACTGAAGCTTTCTTT	-	TRBJ1-1	TRBV7-8	many
CASSYLEGARTEAFF	TGTGCCAGCAGCTATTTGGAGGGGGCGAGGACTGAAGCTTTCTTT	TRBD1	TRBJ1-1	TRBV7-9	-
CASSLQLASYEQYF	TGTGCCAGCAGCTTGCAGCTAGCGTCATACGAGCAGTACTTC	-	TRBJ2-7	TRBV5-6	-
CTNSMSFPLPDTQYF	TGTACCAATAGTATGTCTTTCCCTCTGCCAGATACGCAGTATTTT	-	TRBJ2-3	TRBV19	-
CASRVRGRGEGITEAFF	TGTGCCAGCAGAGTAAGGGGGCGAGGGGAAGGTATCACTGAAGCTTTCTTT	TRBD1	TRBJ1-1	TRBV28	many
CASSEALAGGPAGELFF	TGTGCCAGCAGTGAAGCTCTAGCGGGGGGGCCGGCCGGGGAGCTGTTTTTT	TRBD2	TRBJ2-2	TRBV2	once
CASSLVDGGISSGANVLTF	TGTGCCAGCAGTTTAGTTGATGGCGGGATAAGCTCTGGGGCCAACGTCCTGACTTTC	-	TRBJ2-6	TRBV28	-
CASQALRGSGANVLTF	TGTGCCAGCCAAGCTTTGAGGGGCTCTGGGGCCAACGTCCTGACTTTC	-	TRBJ2-6	TRBV28	-
CASSKGTGVSEKLFF	TGTGCCAGCAGTAAGGGGACAGGTGTTAGTGAAAAACTGTTTTTT	TRBD1	TRBJ1-4	TRBV6-5	many
CAWSLFIDRSYEQYF	TGTGCCTGGAGTCTGTTCATCGACCGATCCTACGAGCAGTACTTC	-	TRBJ2-7	TRBV30	few
CASTPDPGWTEAFF	TGTGCCAGCACTCCGGACCCGGGTTGGACTGAAGCTTTCTTT	-	TRBJ1-1	TRBV6-5	many
CASSRQQGAVIEQYF	TGTGCCAGCAGTCGCCAACAGGGGGCTGTCATCGAGCAGTACTTC	TRBD1	TRBJ2-7	TRBV27	-
CASSLDPGADTQYF	TGTGCCAGCAGCTTAGACCCAGGGGCAGATACGCAGTATTTT	-	TRBJ2-3	TRBV7-2	many
CASSQTGGGRYSNQPQHF	TGCGCCAGCAGCCAGACAGGGGGCGGGAGGTATAGCAATCAGCCCCAGCATTTT	TRBD1	TRBJ1-5	TRBV4-3	many
CASSYRGEPNTEAFF	TGTGCCAGCAGTTACAGGGGAGAACCGAACACTGAAGCTTTCTTT	-	TRBJ1-1	TRBV6-5	many
CASSLTRLETQYF	TGTGCCAGCAGTTTGACTAGGTTAGAGACCCAGTACTTC	-	TRBJ2-5	TRBV27	-
CASSQDLRQEGFYEQYF	TGCGCCAGCAGCCAAGATTTACGACAGGAAGGTTTTTACGAGCAGTACTTC	-	TRBJ2-7	TRBV4-3	-
CAWSVLSVVSEQYF	TGTGCCTGGAGTGTACTTAGCGTAGTAAGCGAGCAGTACTTC	-	TRBJ2-7	TRBV30	many
CASSDDPGTNYGYTF	TGCGCCAGCAGTGATGATCCGGGGACAAACTATGGCTACACCTTC	-	TRBJ1-2	TRBV10-2	-
CATSSPSGGEQYF	TGTGCCACCAGCAGCCCCTCCGGAGGCGAGCAGTACTTC	-	TRBJ2-7	TRBV15	-
CASSFQGRAETQYF	TGTGCCAGCAGCTTCCAGGGGCGCGCGGAGACCCAGTACTTC	-	TRBJ2-5	TRBV7-9	-
CASSLSYPRVADTQYF	TGTGCCAGCAGTTTATCTTACCCCCGGGTCGCAGATACGCAGTATTTT	-	TRBJ2-3	TRBV12-3/TRBV12-4	few
CASSQVTGEYEQYF	TGCGCCAGCAGCCAAGTTACAGGGGAGTACGAGCAGTACTTC	TRBD1	TRBJ2-7	TRBV4-3	many
CASSFNYGASSPLHF	TGTGCCAGCAGTTTCAATTATGGGGCGAGTTCACCCCTCCACTTT	-	TRBJ1-6	TRBV27	few
CASSLYWSIPFSDEQFF	TGTGCCAGCAGCTTATACTGGAGTATTCCTTTTAGCGATGAGCAGTTCTTC	-	TRBJ2-1	TRBV7-2	few
CASSLVLPGELFF	TGTGCCAGCAGCTTAGTCTTGCCCGGGGAGCTGTTTTTT	-	TRBJ2-2	TRBV7-9	many